Following are 19 T cell receptor beta chains from one sample sequenced in a study of beta chain features in type 1 diabetes. Sequencing targeted expressed TCRB transcripts, as all isolated RNA had been reverse transcribed. The method was immunoSEQ multiplex PCR; TCRdb's version includes in-frame clones alone and lacks a portion of them. In the table there are approximately 270,000 clones, roughly 13% of which are singletons. Study-wide points: Shorter TCRB CDR3s, moderately but significantly so, marked every one of the four CD4+ subsets in Type 1 diabetes patients.

The antigens for these receptors are not known. Source material: naive CD4+ T cells from blood. The receptors were gathered from a man aged 25 to 40 with type 1 diabetes.

The rearrangement joins TRBV28 to TRBJ2-7; 12 nucleotides agree with TRBD1. In germline, CDR1 is MDHEN, CDR2 SYDVKM. With V trimmed by 3 bases and J by 4 bases, 7 bases remained unmatched. The CDR3 runs to 16 residues. The CDR3 spells CASSFSGTGGVYEQYF. CDR3 in DNA: TGTGCCAGCAGTTTTTCCGGGACAGGGGGCGTTTACGAGCAGTACTTC.

The chain carries TRBV5-1 and TRBJ1-5; D is uncertain. The germline V gene has CDR1 SGHRS and CDR2 YFSETQ. The CDR3 totals 15 residues. Trimming took off 0 bases at V and 8 bases at J, with 15 bases between the two ends. This chain's CDR3 is CASSLGPTNNKPQHF. The CDR3 nucleotides are TGCGCCAGCAGCTTGGGACCGACTAATAACAAGCCCCAGCATTTT.

This clone turned up a few times. The rearrangement links TRBV5-1 to TRBJ2-7; D perhaps matches TRBD1 (5 bases). The length of the CDR3 is 16 residues. In germline, CDR1 is SGHRS, CDR2 YFSETQ. With 1 base removed from V and 1 base from J, the gap between germline ends came to 15 bases. CDR3 loop: CASSLSPRVDSYEQYF. The CDR3 coding sequence is TGCGCCAGCAGCTTGTCCCCCAGGGTGGATTCCTACGAGCAGTACTTC.

This clone was seen only a few times. The chain combines TRBV29-1 with TRBJ2-5, with D perhaps TRBD2 (6 bases). Germline CDR1 is SQVTM and CDR2 is ANQGSEA. Trimming took 6 bases from V and 3 from J, leaving 17 bases between them. This CDR3 has 14 amino acids. In nucleotides, the CDR3 is TGCAGCGTCGTGCAGGGAGGACCAAAAGAGACCCAGTACTTC. Its protein is CSVVQGGPKETQYF. The whole variable domain, filled in from reference TRBV29-1 and TRBJ2-5, reads SAVISQKPSRDICQRGTSLTIQCQVDSQVTMMFWYRQQPGQSLTLIATANQGSEATYESGFVIDKFPISRPNLTFSTLTVSNMSPEDSSIYLCSVVQGGPKETQYFGPGTRLLVL.

This clone was picked up a small number of times. This chain joins TRBV7-9 and TRBJ1-1, with TRBD1 matching 9 bases. The CDR3 has 13 residues. The germline V gene encodes CDR1 SEHNR and CDR2 FQNEAQ (reference sequence). With V trimmed by 5 bases and J by 6 bases, 4 bases remained unmatched. CDR3: CASSPTGGPEAFF. CDR3 nucleotides: TGTGCCAGCAGCCCAACAGGGGGCCCTGAAGCTTTCTTT.

This chain uses TRBV18 with TRBJ2-7; D gene unclear. The CDR3 sequence is 13 residues long. Germline V gene lookup returns CDR1 KGHSH and CDR2 LQKENI. The V and J ends lost 3 bases and 5 bases respectively, with 11 bases between them. CDR3 coding DNA: TGTGCCAGCTCACCCCTCCGGAGCGACGAGCAGTACTTC. This translates into CASSPLRSDEQYF.

The chain carries TRBV28 and TRBJ2-4; TRBD2 is a possible D gene (7 bases). This CDR3 is built from 12 residues. CDR1 and CDR2 from the germline V gene are MDHEN and SYDVKM. For the CDR3, the DNA is TGTGCTATCCGGGGGGCTGGGAACATTCAGTACTTC. Protein product: CAIRGAGNIQYF.

This clone was counted a few times. This chain uses TRBV5-4 with TRBJ1-2; TRBD1 is a possible D gene (5 bases). This CDR3 contains 13 residues. CDR1 and CDR2 (germline): SGHNT, YYREEE (reference sequence). V was pared by 3 bases and J by 2 bases, with 8 bases between. CDR3 sequence: CASSSQGNYGYTF. Here the CDR3 DNA reads TGTGCCAGCAGCTCCCAGGGCAACTATGGCTACACCTTC.

This clone was detected only a few times. The gene calls are TRBV5-1 and TRBJ2-1, with TRBD1 as a possible D gene (7 bases). Per the germline V gene, CDR1 is SGHRS and CDR2 is YFSETQ. The CDR3 runs 17 residues. The V end was cut by 1 base, the J end by 8 bases, with 22 bases between. CDR3 region: CASSLLGPAGGSDEQFF. The DNA of the CDR3 is TGCGCCAGCAGCTTGTTGGGGCCTGCAGGGGGGAGCGATGAGCAGTTCTTC.

This clone was found a few times. The chain recombines TRBV5-1 with TRBJ2-2, with 8 nucleotides matching TRBD1. Trimming took 4 bases from V and 2 from J; bases not matched to a gene: 10. The CDR3 sequence is 17 residues long. Germline V gene lookup returns CDR1 SGHRS and CDR2 YFSETQ. Here the CDR3 DNA reads TGCGCCAGCAGCGGATGGAGGGGACAGGTTAACACCGGGGAGCTGTTTTTT. Its translation: CASSGWRGQVNTGELFF.

This clone occurred a few times. The V and J genes are TRBV4-3 and TRBJ2-2; D is ambiguous. CDR1 is LGHNA, CDR2 YSLEER, per germline. The CDR3 covers 15 residues. Trimming removed 0 bases at V and 0 bases at J, with 5 bases between. CDR3 sequence reads: CASSQEGPNTGELFF. The CDR3 DNA sequence: TGCGCCAGCAGCCAAGAGGGCCCGAACACCGGGGAGCTGTTTTTT.

This clone has more than one count but fewer than ten. This chain joins TRBV4-1 and TRBJ2-3; tentatively, D is TRBD2 (6 bases). The V gene lost 3 bases and the J gene lost 10 bases, with 11 bases spanning the gap. Germline V gene lookup returns CDR1 MGHRA and CDR2 YSYEKL. CDR3 length: 12 residues. The CDR3 sequence is CASSQTGGSQYF. CDR3 nucleotides: TGCGCCAGCAGCCAGACCGGGGGATCGCAGTATTTT.

This clone was observed a single time. The CDR3 DNA sequence: TGTGCCAGCAGGGGGGCAGGGGGCTTCCACTATGGCTACACCTTC. Translating it yields CASRGAGGFHYGYTF. V usage is TRBV28 and J usage is TRBJ1-2, with TRBD1 matching over 8 bases. The trim removed 6 bases at V and 3 bases at J, leaving 9 bases unmatched. Germline-derived CDR1 and CDR2 are MDHEN and SYDVKM. CDR3 size: 15 residues.

The chain employs TRBV5-4 and TRBJ2-2; 9 nucleotides line up with TRBD1. Germline-derived CDR1 and CDR2 are SGHNT and YYREEE (reference sequence). With 4 bases clipped from V and 1 base from J, the junction kept 2 bases outside the gene matches. The CDR3 consists of 15 residues. The CDR3 DNA reads TGTGCCAGCAGCCAGGGACAGGGGAACACCGGGGAGCTGTTTTTT. Its protein is CASSQGQGNTGELFF.

Only a few counts were recorded for this clone. This chain links TRBV12-5 with TRBJ2-1; 8 bases map to TRBD2. V lost 3 bases to trimming and J lost 6 bases; unmatched junction nucleotides: 10. Germline V lookup: CDR1 LGHNT, CDR2 FRNRAP. This CDR3 is 16 amino acids long. The CDR3 reads CASGFGFGLAGNEQFF. In DNA form, the CDR3 reads TGTGCTAGTGGTTTCGGCTTCGGGCTAGCGGGCAATGAGCAGTTCTTC.

The V and J genes are TRBV4-1 and TRBJ2-5; 7 nucleotides agree with TRBD2. V shed 0 bases, J shed 2 bases, and the junction held 6 bases outside the gene matches. Germline V gene sequence: CDR1 MGHRA, CDR2 YSYEKL. The CDR3 extends over 16 amino acids. CDR3 residues: CASSQERGGVQETQYF. The CDR3 DNA reads as TGCGCCAGCAGCCAAGAAAGGGGAGGGGTTCAAGAGACCCAGTACTTC.

The V gene is TRBV7-9, the J gene TRBJ1-5; 9 bases match TRBD1. The CDR3 contains 14 residues. From germline, CDR1 is SEHNR and CDR2 FQNEAQ (reference sequence). Unmatched junction bases numbered 5, after V lost 5 bases and J lost 6 bases. CDR3 loop: CASSPQGASQPQHF. As DNA, the CDR3 is TGTGCCAGCAGCCCACAGGGGGCCAGTCAGCCCCAGCATTTT.

This clone was observed a few times. The chain has TRBV27 and TRBJ2-1; 7 nucleotides line up with TRBD2. Trimming cost V 3 bases and J 9 bases; bases outside gene matches: 5. This CDR3 has 13 residues. Germline CDR1 reads MNHEY; CDR2 reads SMNVEV (reference sequence). The CDR3 loop reads CASSFREEFEQFF. In DNA, the CDR3 is TGTGCCAGCAGTTTTCGGGAGGAATTTGAGCAGTTCTTC.

The chain couples TRBV19 to TRBJ2-3; 8 bases map to TRBD1. CDR3 length: 14 residues. CDR1 is LNHDA, CDR2 SQIVND, per germline (reference sequence). V was pared by 9 bases and J by 6 bases, with 11 bases of the junction left unmatched. The CDR3 loop is CASGQGRTLDTQYF. CDR3 DNA: TGTGCCAGCGGACAGGGCCGGACGTTGGATACGCAGTATTTT.